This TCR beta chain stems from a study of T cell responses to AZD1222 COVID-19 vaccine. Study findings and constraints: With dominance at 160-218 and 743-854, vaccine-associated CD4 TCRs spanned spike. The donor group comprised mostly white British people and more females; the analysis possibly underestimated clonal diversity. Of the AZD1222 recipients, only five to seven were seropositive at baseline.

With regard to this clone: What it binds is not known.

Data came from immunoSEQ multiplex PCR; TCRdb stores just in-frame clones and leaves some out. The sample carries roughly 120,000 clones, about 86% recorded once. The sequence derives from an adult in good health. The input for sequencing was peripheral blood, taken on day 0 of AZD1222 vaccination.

CDR3 residues: CASSVNGGTIYF. DNA for the CDR3: TGTGCCAGCAGCGTGAACGGGGGCACCATATATTTT. The chain couples TRBV9 to TRBJ1-3, with a possible D match to TRBD1 (5 bases). The ends were cut back, 2 bases at V and 9 bases at J, with 9 bases in the middle. CDR1 SGDLS and CDR2 YYNGEE come from the germline V gene. The CDR3 spans 12 residues.